This TCR beta chain was sequenced for a study of brain metastases from non-small cell lung cancer. Study observations and caveats: Brain metastases had lower T-cell infiltration than primary tumors. TCR repertoires overlapped largely between brain metastases and matched primaries. Expanded T-cell clones appeared in around 58% of brain metastases over primaries.

Note on this clone: Its specificity is unknown.

Libraries were prepared by immunoSEQ multiplex PCR; TCRdb keeps only in-frame clonotypes and omits some of them. The top ten hold 2.5% to 3.5% of the sample, which has fewer than 4,500 clones, about 90% seen once. CDR3 length equals 14 residues. The V end was cut by 4 bases, the J end by 6 bases, with 12 bases between. The germline V gene encodes CDR1 MNHEY and CDR2 SMNVEV (reference sequence). The chain carries TRBV27 and TRBJ2-2; D is uncertain. The sequencing sample was made of primary lung tumor tissue. The sequence was collected from a donor aged 40 or over with non-small cell lung cancer. DNA for the CDR3: TGTGCCAGCAGTTCGTGGGTTCCCGCCGGGGAGCTGTTTTTT. It translates to CASSSWVPAGELFF.